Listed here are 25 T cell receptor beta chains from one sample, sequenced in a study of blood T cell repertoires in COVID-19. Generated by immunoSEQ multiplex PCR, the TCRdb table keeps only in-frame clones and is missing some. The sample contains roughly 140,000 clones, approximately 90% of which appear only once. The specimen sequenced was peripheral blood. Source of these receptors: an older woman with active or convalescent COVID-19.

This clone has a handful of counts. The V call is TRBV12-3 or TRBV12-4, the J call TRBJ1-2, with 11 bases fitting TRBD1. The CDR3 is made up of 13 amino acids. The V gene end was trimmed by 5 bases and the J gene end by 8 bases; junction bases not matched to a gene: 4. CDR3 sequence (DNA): TGTGCCAGCAGTCCGGGACAGGGGGGAGGCTACACCTTC. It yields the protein CASSPGQGGGYTF.

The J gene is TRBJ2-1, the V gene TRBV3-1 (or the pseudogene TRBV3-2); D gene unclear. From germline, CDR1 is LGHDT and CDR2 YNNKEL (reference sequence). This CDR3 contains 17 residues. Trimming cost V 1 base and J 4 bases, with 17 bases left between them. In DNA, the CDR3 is TGTGCCAGCAGCCAAGCCCCCCCTAATACAGATTACAATGAGCAGTTCTTC. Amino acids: CASSQAPPNTDYNEQFF.

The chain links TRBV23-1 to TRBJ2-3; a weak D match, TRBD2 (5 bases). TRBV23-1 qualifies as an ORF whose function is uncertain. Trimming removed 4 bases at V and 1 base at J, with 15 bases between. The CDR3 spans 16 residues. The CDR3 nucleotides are TGCGCCAGCAGTCCCGAGAGCGGTGGTTGCACAGATACGCAGTATTTT. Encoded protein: CASSPESGGCTDTQYF.

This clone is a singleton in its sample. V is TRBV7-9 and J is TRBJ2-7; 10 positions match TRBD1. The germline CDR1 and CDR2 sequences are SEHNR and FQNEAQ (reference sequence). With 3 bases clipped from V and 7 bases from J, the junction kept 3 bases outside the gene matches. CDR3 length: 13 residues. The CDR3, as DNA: TGTGCCAGCAGCTTCGGGACAGGGGAAGAGCAGTACTTC. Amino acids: CASSFGTGEEQYF.

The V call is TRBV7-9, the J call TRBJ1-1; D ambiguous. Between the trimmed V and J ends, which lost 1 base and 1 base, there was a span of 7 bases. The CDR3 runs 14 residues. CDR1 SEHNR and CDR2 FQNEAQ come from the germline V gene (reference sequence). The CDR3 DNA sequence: TGTGCCAGCAGCTTAGAGATCGGGAACACTGAAGCTTTCTTT. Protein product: CASSLEIGNTEAFF. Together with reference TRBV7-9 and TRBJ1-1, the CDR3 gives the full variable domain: DTGVSQNPRHKITKRGQNVTFRCDPISEHNRLYWYRQTLGQGPEFLTYFQNEAQLEKSRLLSDRFSAERPKGSFSTLEIQRTEQGDSAMYLCASSLEIGNTEAFFGQGTRLTVV.

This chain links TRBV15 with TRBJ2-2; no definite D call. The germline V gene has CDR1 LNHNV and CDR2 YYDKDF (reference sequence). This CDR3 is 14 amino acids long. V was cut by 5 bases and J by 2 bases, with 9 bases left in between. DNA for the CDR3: TGTGCCACCAGCTTAGACAAAAACACCGGGGAGCTGTTTTTT. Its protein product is CATSLDKNTGELFF. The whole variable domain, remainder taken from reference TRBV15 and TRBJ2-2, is DAMVIQNPRYQVTQFGKPVTLSCSQTLNHNVMYWYQQKSSQAPKLLFHYYDKDFNNEADTPDNFQSRRPNTSFCFLDIRSPGLGDTAMYLCATSLDKNTGELFFGEGSRLTVL.

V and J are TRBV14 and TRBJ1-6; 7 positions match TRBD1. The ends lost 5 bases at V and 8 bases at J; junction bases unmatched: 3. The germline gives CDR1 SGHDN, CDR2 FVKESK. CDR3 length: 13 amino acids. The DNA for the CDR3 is TGTGCCAGCAGCGACAGGGTTGATTCACCCCTCCACTTT. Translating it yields CASSDRVDSPLHF.

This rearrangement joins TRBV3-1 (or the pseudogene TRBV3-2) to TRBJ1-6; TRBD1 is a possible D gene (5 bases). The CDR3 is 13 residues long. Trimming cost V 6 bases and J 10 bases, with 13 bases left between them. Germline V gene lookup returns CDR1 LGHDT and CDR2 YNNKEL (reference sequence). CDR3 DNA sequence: TGTGCCAGCAGTGGAGGGGCTAGGTCACCCCTCCACTTT. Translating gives CASSGGARSPLHF.

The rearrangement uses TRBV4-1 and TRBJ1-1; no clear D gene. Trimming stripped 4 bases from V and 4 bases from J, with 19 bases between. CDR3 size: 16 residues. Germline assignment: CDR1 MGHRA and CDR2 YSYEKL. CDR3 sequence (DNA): TGCGCCAGCAGCCGTCCGGTGGGCGGGGTGGGCACTGAAGCTTTCTTT. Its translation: CASSRPVGGVGTEAFF.

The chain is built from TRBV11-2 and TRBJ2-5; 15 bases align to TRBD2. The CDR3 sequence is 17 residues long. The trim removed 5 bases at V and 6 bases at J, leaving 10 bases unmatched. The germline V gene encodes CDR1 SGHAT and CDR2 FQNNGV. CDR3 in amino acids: CASSARTSGGAGKTQYF. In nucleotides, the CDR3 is TGTGCCAGCAGCGCCAGGACTAGCGGGGGGGCCGGCAAGACCCAGTACTTC.

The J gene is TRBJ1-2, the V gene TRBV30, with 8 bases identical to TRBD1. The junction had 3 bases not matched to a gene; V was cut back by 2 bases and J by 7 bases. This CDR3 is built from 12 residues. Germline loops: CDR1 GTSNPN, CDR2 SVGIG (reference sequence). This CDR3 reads CAWSLQGVGYTF. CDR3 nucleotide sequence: TGTGCCTGGAGTCTACAGGGGGTTGGCTACACCTTC.

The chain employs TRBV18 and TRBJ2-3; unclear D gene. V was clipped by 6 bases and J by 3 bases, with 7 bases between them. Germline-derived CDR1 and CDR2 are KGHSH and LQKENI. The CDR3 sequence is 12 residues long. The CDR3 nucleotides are TGTGCCAGCTCTTTTCGGACAGATACGCAGTATTTT. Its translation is CASSFRTDTQYF.

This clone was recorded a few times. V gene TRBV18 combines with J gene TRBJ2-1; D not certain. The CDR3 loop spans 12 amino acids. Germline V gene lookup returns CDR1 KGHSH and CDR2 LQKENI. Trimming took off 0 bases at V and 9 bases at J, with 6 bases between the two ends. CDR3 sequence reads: CASSPPSGEQFF. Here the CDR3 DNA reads TGTGCCAGCTCACCACCTTCCGGTGAGCAGTTCTTC. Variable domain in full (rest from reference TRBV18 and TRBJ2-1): NAGVMQNPRHLVRRRGQEARLRCSPMKGHSHVYWYRQLPEEGLKFMVYLQKENIIDESGMPKERFSAEFPKEGPSILRIQQVVRGDSAAYFCASSPPSGEQFFGPGTRLTVL.

CDR3 in DNA: TGTGCCAGCAGTTTACGGGGAGGAAACGAAAAACTGTTTTTT. It specifies CASSLRGGNEKLFF. The genes are TRBV6-2 or TRBV6-3 and TRBJ1-4; D remains ambiguous. Looked up from germline, CDR1 is MNHEY and CDR2 is SVGEGT. The CDR3 has 14 residues. Trimming cost V 4 bases and J 8 bases, with 14 bases left between them.

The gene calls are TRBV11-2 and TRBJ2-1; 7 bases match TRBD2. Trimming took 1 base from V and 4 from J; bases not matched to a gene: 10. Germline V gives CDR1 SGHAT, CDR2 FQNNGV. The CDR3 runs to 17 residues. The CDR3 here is CASSLGFGLGPYNEQFF. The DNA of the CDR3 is TGTGCCAGCAGCTTAGGTTTTGGACTAGGGCCTTACAATGAGCAGTTCTTC.

The CDR3 sequence is CASSPPWTGLGNSPLHF. The CDR3 DNA reads as TGTGCCAGCTCACCACCGTGGACAGGGTTGGGTAATTCACCCCTCCACTTT. The J gene is TRBJ1-6, the V gene TRBV18; 8 nucleotides agree with TRBD1. CDR1 is KGHSH, CDR2 LQKENI, per germline. V shed 0 bases, J shed 6 bases, and the junction held 7 bases outside the gene matches. CDR3 length equals 17 residues. The variable domain in full, with the rest retrieved from reference TRBV18 and TRBJ1-6, is NAGVMQNPRHLVRRRGQEARLRCSPMKGHSHVYWYRQLPEEGLKFMVYLQKENIIDESGMPKERFSAEFPKEGPSILRIQQVVRGDSAAYFCASSPPWTGLGNSPLHFGNGTRLTVT.

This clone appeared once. CDR3 in amino acids: CASSPRTSSNTGELFF. As DNA, the CDR3 is TGTGCCAGCAGCCCCCGGACTTCATCTAACACCGGGGAGCTGTTTTTT. The genes are TRBV9 and TRBJ2-2; D might be TRBD2 (5 bases). The CDR3 is 16 amino acids. Between the trimmed V and J ends, which lost 4 bases and 2 bases, there was a span of 15 bases. Germline CDR1 and CDR2: SGDLS and YYNGEE.

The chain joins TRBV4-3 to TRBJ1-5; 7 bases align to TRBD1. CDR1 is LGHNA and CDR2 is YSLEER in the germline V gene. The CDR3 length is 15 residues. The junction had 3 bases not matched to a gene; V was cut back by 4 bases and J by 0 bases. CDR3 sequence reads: CASSPGGNSNQPQHF. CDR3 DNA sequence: TGCGCCAGCAGCCCAGGGGGGAATAGCAATCAGCCCCAGCATTTT.

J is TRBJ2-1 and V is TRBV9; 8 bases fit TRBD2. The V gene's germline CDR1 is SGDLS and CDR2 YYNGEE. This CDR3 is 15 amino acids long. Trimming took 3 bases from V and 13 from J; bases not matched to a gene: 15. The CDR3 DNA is TGTGCCAGCAGCGGAACCGGGGGGGCCAAGTATCAACAGTTCTTC. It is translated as CASSGTGGAKYQQFF.

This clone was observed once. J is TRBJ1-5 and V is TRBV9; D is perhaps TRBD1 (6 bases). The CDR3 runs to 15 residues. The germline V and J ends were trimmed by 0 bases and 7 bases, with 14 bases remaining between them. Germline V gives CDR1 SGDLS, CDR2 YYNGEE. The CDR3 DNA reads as TGTGCCAGCAGCGTAGATGGGGGCACCATCCAGCCCCAGCATTTT. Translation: CASSVDGGTIQPQHF.

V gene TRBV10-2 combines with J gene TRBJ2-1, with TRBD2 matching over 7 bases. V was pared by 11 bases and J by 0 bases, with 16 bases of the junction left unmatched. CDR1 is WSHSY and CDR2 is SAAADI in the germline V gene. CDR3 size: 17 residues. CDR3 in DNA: TGCGCCGCCTCATGGGGGGGGATAACTTCCTCCTACAATGAGCAGTTCTTC. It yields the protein CAASWGGITSSYNEQFF.

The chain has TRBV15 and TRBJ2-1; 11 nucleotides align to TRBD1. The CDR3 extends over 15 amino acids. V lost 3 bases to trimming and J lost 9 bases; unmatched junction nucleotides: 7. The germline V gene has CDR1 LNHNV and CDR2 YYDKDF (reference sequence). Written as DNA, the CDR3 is TGTGCCACCAGCAGGACGGGACAGGGGGAAAGTGAGCAGTTCTTC. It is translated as CATSRTGQGESEQFF. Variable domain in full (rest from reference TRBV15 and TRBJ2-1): DAMVIQNPRYQVTQFGKPVTLSCSQTLNHNVMYWYQQKSSQAPKLLFHYYDKDFNNEADTPDNFQSRRPNTSFCFLDIRSPGLGDTAMYLCATSRTGQGESEQFFGPGTRLTVL.

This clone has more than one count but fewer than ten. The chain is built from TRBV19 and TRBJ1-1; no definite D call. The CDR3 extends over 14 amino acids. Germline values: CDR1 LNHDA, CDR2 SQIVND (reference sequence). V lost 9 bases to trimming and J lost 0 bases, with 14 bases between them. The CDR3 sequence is CASLNTEMNTEAFF. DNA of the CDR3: TGTGCCAGCCTCAATACAGAGATGAACACTGAAGCTTTCTTT.

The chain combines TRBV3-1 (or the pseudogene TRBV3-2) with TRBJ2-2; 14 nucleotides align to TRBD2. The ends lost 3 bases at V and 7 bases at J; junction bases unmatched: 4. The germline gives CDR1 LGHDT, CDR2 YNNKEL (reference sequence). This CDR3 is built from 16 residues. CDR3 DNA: TGTGCCAGCAGCCAGGGACTAGCGGGGGCCGGCGGGGAGCTGTTTTTT. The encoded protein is CASSQGLAGAGGELFF.

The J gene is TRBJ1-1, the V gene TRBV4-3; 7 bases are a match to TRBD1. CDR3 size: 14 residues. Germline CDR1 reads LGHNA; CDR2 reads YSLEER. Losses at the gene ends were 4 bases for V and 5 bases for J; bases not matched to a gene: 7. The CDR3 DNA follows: TGCGCCAGCAGCCGCTCAGGGGGTTGGACTGAAGCTTTCTTT. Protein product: CASSRSGGWTEAFF.